The 25 T cell receptor beta chains below come from one sample, sequenced in a study of OX40 agonist ivuxolimab in advanced cancers. Assay used: immunoSEQ multiplex PCR; TCRdb lists only in-frame clones, some missing. The sample gives some 80,000 clones, approximately 87% of which show up once; approximately 0.5% is in the top ten. The sample here was CD4+ or CD8+ T cells sorted from blood, taken in a trial of the OX40 agonist ivuxolimab. The source is an adult with an advanced solid tumor such as melanoma, head and neck, liver or kidney cancer.

V gene TRBV5-1 combines with J gene TRBJ2-5; weak D call: TRBD1 (8 bases). This CDR3 region has 17 residues. Germline lookup yields CDR1 SGHRS and CDR2 YFSETQ. The V and J ends lost 4 bases and 5 bases respectively, with 24 bases between them. For the CDR3, the DNA is TGCGCCAGCAGCGTTCTCGGAAGCGGGACAGGAAGGGAGACCCAGTACTTC. The encoded protein is CASSVLGSGTGRETQYF.

This clone was counted a single time. The gene calls are TRBV20-1 and TRBJ2-3; D gene ambiguous. The CDR3 runs to 10 residues. Trimming left V 6 bases short and J 7 bases short, with 8 bases between. CDR1 is DFQATT and CDR2 is SNEGSKA in the germline V gene (reference sequence). CDR3 loop: CSAVDNTQYF. CDR3 bases: TGCAGTGCCGTCGACAATACGCAGTATTTT.

In its sample, this clone was seen once. V gene TRBV7-8 combines with J gene TRBJ2-7; TRBD1 aligns across 7 bases. V lost 4 bases, J lost 2 bases, and 11 bases stayed unmatched. Germline CDR1 SGHVS, CDR2 FQNEAQ. The CDR3 loop spans 16 amino acids. CDR3 loop: CASSYLRTGTAYEQYF. The CDR3 nucleotides read TGTGCCAGCAGCTACCTAAGGACCGGGACAGCCTACGAGCAGTACTTC.

V is TRBV4-1 and J is TRBJ2-1; 13 nucleotides match TRBD2. The germline V gene encodes CDR1 MGHRA and CDR2 YSYEKL. The CDR3 is made up of 18 amino acids. The junction had 10 bases not matched to a gene; V was cut back by 3 bases and J by 5 bases. CDR3 loop: CASSQVDLGLAGNNEQFF. CDR3 sequence (DNA): TGCGCCAGCAGCCAGGTGGACTTGGGACTAGCGGGAAACAATGAGCAGTTCTTC.

The V and J genes are TRBV2 and TRBJ1-1; D call uncertain. The CDR3 contains 14 residues. Per germline, CDR1 SNHLY and CDR2 FYNNEI. V was clipped by 6 bases and J by 0 bases, with 11 bases between them. The CDR3 DNA sequence: TGTGCCAGCAGGAAATGGGCAGTGAACACTGAAGCTTTCTTT. Translating gives CASRKWAVNTEAFF.

The CDR3 nucleotides are TGTGCCATCAGTGGGGGCGATGGCTACACCTTC. It codes for CAISGGDGYTF. The rearrangement links TRBV10-3 to TRBJ1-2; a weak D match, TRBD1 (5 bases). This CDR3 comprises 11 residues. V shed 4 bases and J shed 6 bases, with 6 bases lying between them. The V gene's germline CDR1 is ENHRY and CDR2 SYGVKD.

This rearrangement joins TRBV28 to TRBJ2-2, with D possibly being TRBD1 (5 bases). V lost 5 bases and J 4 bases, leaving 20 bases between the germline ends. CDR1 is MDHEN and CDR2 is SYDVKM in the germline V gene. This CDR3 region has 17 residues. CDR3 DNA: TGTGCCAGCAGTCCCCGACGCCGCAGGGAAGGCACCGGGGAGCTGTTTTTT. Protein sequence: CASSPRRRREGTGELFF.

This chain joins TRBV5-8 and TRBJ1-2; D not certain. This CDR3 comprises 13 residues. V lost 4 bases, J lost 7 bases, and 14 bases lay in between. CDR1 is SGHTS and CDR2 is YDEGEE in the germline V gene. The CDR3 reads CASSRIREGGYTF. In nucleotides, the CDR3 is TGTGCCAGCAGCAGGATCCGGGAAGGTGGCTACACCTTC.

The chain recombines TRBV18 with TRBJ1-1, with 7 nucleotides matching TRBD1. Germline CDR1 reads KGHSH; CDR2 reads LQKENI. V was pared by 0 bases and J by 6 bases, with 4 bases of the junction left unmatched. The CDR3 loop spans 14 amino acids. The CDR3 reads CASSPPGRGAEAFF. The DNA for the CDR3 is TGTGCCAGCTCACCACCGGGCAGGGGGGCTGAAGCTTTCTTT.

V is TRBV6-1 and J is TRBJ2-1, with a possible D match to TRBD1 (5 bases). Germline CDR1 reads MNHNS; CDR2 reads SASEGT. The CDR3 runs to 15 residues. V dropped 3 bases and J dropped 8 bases, with 17 bases sitting between them. CDR3 nucleotides: TGTGCCAGCAGTGACCAACCGACAGCATTGGATGAGCAGTTCTTC. Its translation is CASSDQPTALDEQFF.

The chain employs TRBV19 and TRBJ1-5, with a possible D match to TRBD1 (5 bases). V was pared by 8 bases and J by 3 bases, with 11 bases between. Per germline, CDR1 LNHDA and CDR2 SQIVND (reference sequence). CDR3 size: 13 residues. The CDR3, as DNA: TGTGCCAGTGCCGGACAAGACAATCAGCCCCAGCATTTT. It translates to CASAGQDNQPQHF.

V usage is TRBV18 and J usage is TRBJ1-4; D gene ambiguous. Germline V gives CDR1 KGHSH, CDR2 LQKENI. The V end lost 4 bases, the J end lost 5 bases, and 8 bases lay between the germline ends. This CDR3 has 13 residues. The CDR3 loop reads CASSQGQNEKLFF. The CDR3 bases are TGTGCCAGCTCACAGGGCCAGAATGAAAAACTGTTTTTT.

The rearrangement uses TRBV5-4 and TRBJ1-4; no clear D. The germline gives CDR1 SGHNT, CDR2 YYREEE (reference sequence). The ends were cut back, 4 bases at V and 2 bases at J, with 9 bases in the middle. The CDR3 loop spans 14 amino acids. The CDR3 DNA follows: TGTGCCAGCAGCCCGACACCCACTAATGAAAAACTGTTTTTT. It encodes CASSPTPTNEKLFF. Full variable domain (outside the CDR3, taken from reference TRBV5-4 and TRBJ1-4): ETGVTQSPTHLIKTRGQQVTLRCSSQSGHNTVSWYQQALGQGPQFIFQYYREEENGRGNFPPRFSGLQFPNYSSELNVNALELDDSALYLCASSPTPTNEKLFFGSGTQLSVL.

In DNA form, the CDR3 reads TGTGCCAGCAGTTTAAATGGAGTAAGGGATGGCTACACCTTC. Protein product: CASSLNGVRDGYTF. The V call is TRBV28, the J call TRBJ1-2; D gene unclear. Germline assignment: CDR1 MDHEN and CDR2 SYDVKM. The CDR3 extends over 14 amino acids. V was clipped by 2 bases and J by 6 bases, with 13 bases between them.

The J gene is TRBJ2-7, the V gene TRBV5-6, with 7 bases lining up with TRBD2. The CDR3 is 15 amino acids. J gave up 0 bases and V 3 bases, and 6 bases lay outside the gene matches. In germline, CDR1 is SGHDT, CDR2 YYEEEE. The CDR3 coding sequence is TGTGCCAGCAGCTCCACCGGACTAGTCTCCTACGAGCAGTACTTC. Protein product: CASSSTGLVSYEQYF.

The chain combines TRBV27 with TRBJ2-5; tentative D call: TRBD2 (5 bases). Germline CDR1 is MNHEY and CDR2 is SMNVEV (reference sequence). Trimming took off 5 bases at V and 2 bases at J, with 9 bases between the two ends. This CDR3 comprises 13 residues. CDR3 DNA sequence: TGTGCCAGCAGTAGGGAGAGACAAGAGACCCAGTACTTC. Translation gives CASSRERQETQYF.

J is TRBJ2-3 and V is TRBV6-1, with unresolved D. The CDR3 has 15 residues. Trimming cost V 9 bases and J 0 bases, with 16 bases left between them. Germline assignment: CDR1 MNHNS and CDR2 SASEGT. The CDR3 DNA follows: TGTGCCAGTTCTAGTGGGCCCTTTAGCACAGATACGCAGTATTTT. Amino acids: CASSSGPFSTDTQYF.

This chain links TRBV6-7 with TRBJ1-4; possible D gene TRBD1, 5 bases. TRBV6-7 is given ORF status, its function remaining uncertain. V was shortened by 5 bases and J by 14 bases, with 21 bases between the two germline ends. The CDR3 extends over 14 amino acids. The CDR3 region has the DNA TGTGCCAGCAGTAAACCTTGCAGGGCCCCAGGGCTGTTTTTT. It codes for CASSKPCRAPGLFF.

This clone was observed once. The chain carries TRBV15 and TRBJ1-2, with TRBD1 matching 9 bases. The CDR3 has 14 residues. The germline V gene encodes CDR1 LNHNV and CDR2 YYDKDF (reference sequence). Trimming removed 0 bases from V and 6 bases from J; junction bases left unmatched: 2. CDR3 loop: CATSREDRGNGYTF. The CDR3 DNA reads as TGTGCCACCAGCAGAGAAGACAGGGGGAATGGCTACACCTTC. The full variable domain, completed using reference TRBV15 and TRBJ1-2, is DAMVIQNPRYQVTQFGKPVTLSCSQTLNHNVMYWYQQKSSQAPKLLFHYYDKDFNNEADTPDNFQSRRPNTSFCFLDIRSPGLGDTAMYLCATSREDRGNGYTFGSGTRLTVV.

In this sample, this clone turned up a few times. The chain carries TRBV19 and TRBJ2-7; 10 bases align to TRBD1. Germline CDR1 LNHDA, CDR2 SQIVND (reference sequence). CDR3 size: 15 residues. Germline trimming cut 1 base from V and 2 bases from J; bases unmatched to any gene: 2. The CDR3 reads CASSIAGTGAYEQYF. In DNA, the CDR3 is TGTGCCAGTAGTATAGCCGGGACAGGGGCCTACGAGCAGTACTTC.

V and J are TRBV6-1 and TRBJ1-5; D is uncertain. The CDR3 consists of 13 residues. Germline CDR1 reads MNHNS; CDR2 reads SASEGT. The V end lost 4 bases, the J end lost 0 bases, and 4 bases lay between the germline ends. CDR3 sequence reads: CASSAVSNQPQHF. The CDR3 DNA is TGTGCCAGCAGTGCCGTTAGCAATCAGCCCCAGCATTTT.

This sequence joins TRBV5-1 and TRBJ2-2; TRBD2 agrees at 8 bases. The CDR3 runs to 15 residues. The junction had 8 bases not matched to a gene; V was cut back by 4 bases and J by 6 bases. In germline, CDR1 is SGHRS, CDR2 YFSETQ. CDR3 sequence (DNA): TGCGCCAGCAGCACTGGGACTAGGGGTCCCGGGGAGCTGTTTTTT. Encoded protein: CASSTGTRGPGELFF.

The V call is TRBV19, the J call TRBJ1-2, with D hard to call. Germline CDR1 and CDR2: LNHDA and SQIVND (reference sequence). The CDR3 loop spans 16 amino acids. V shed 3 bases and J shed 0 bases, with 14 bases lying between them. CDR3 sequence reads: CASSIYYSGPNYGYTF. The CDR3 DNA follows: TGTGCCAGTAGTATTTACTATTCAGGTCCTAACTATGGCTACACCTTC.

To note about this clone: Other DNA sequences in the same sample also yield this CDR3. V usage is TRBV29-1 and J usage is TRBJ2-1; 8 bases match TRBD1. V shed 3 bases, J shed 7 bases, and the junction held 2 bases outside the gene matches. This CDR3 has 12 residues. CDR1 is SQVTM, CDR2 ANQGSEA, per germline. CDR3 region: CSVDRGLNEQFF. The DNA of the CDR3 is TGCAGCGTTGACAGGGGGCTGAATGAGCAGTTCTTC.

The rearrangement links TRBV10-3 to TRBJ2-3; 10 bases are a match to TRBD2. V was pared by 4 bases and J by 3 bases, with 10 bases of the junction left unmatched. Germline V CDR1 and CDR2: ENHRY, SYGVKD. The CDR3 length is 17 residues. CDR3 DNA sequence: TGTGCCATCAGTGGCTCAGCGGGGGGGATTTTTACAGATACGCAGTATTTT. Translation: CAISGSAGGIFTDTQYF.